This T cell receptor beta chain was observed in a study of blood T cell repertoires in COVID-19. Whole-study context: Sites across the United States, Italy and Spain contributed samples from acute and convalescent COVID-19.

Only in-frame clones appear in the TCRdb table, and some are missing; sequencing was by immunoSEQ multiplex PCR. The table shows approximately 190,000 clones, with around four fifths occurring only once. CDR1 and CDR2 from the germline V gene are SGHRS and YFSETQ. This CDR3 spans 14 amino acids. V dropped 1 base and J dropped 8; count of bases not matched to a gene: 6. The V gene is TRBV5-1, the J gene TRBJ1-1, with 9 bases aligning to TRBD1. Sequencing was done on a sample of peripheral blood. This TCR was recovered from a woman between 40 and 55 years old with acute or convalescent COVID-19. The CDR3 DNA reads TGCGCCAGCAGCTTGATCTCGGGACAGGGCGAAGCTTTCTTT. Protein sequence: CASSLISGQGEAFF.